This TCR beta chain appears in the sequencing data of a study of vaccination effects on CD4 cells after COVID-19. Study outcomes and limitations: Late in the post-vaccination period, infection-induced and vaccine-induced clones underwent marked clonal contraction.

CD4+ T cells specific for antigen were expanded with viral peptide pools by the ViraFEST assay before sequencing. The culture ran for roughly 10 days before CD4+ T cells were isolated. No vaccinee had earlier SARS-CoV-2 infection, and nucleocapsid antibodies were negative. It was with about 10 IU/ml IL-2 and approximately 10 ug/ml peptides that around 1.8 million PBMC per well were cultured. Replacing half the medium with IL-2 medium was done on days 3 and 7. Comments on this clone: Its antigen is not known.

Only in-frame clones appear in the TCRdb table, and some are missing; sequencing was by immunoSEQ multiplex PCR. The sample records roughly 41,000 clones, roughly 62% being singletons. This CDR3 contains 16 residues. CDR1 and CDR2 (germline): MNHEY, SVGAGI. V lost 0 bases and J 0 bases, leaving 9 bases between the germline ends. This specimen consisted of CD4+ T cells from PBMCs cultured with HCoV-OC43 spike peptides, obtained before COVID-19 vaccination. Subset in this sample: HCoV-OC43 spike overlapping peptide pool stimulation. The chain is built from TRBV6-5 and TRBJ1-3; D uncertain. The sequence derives from a human donor who received a COVID-19 vaccine. The CDR3 region has the DNA TGTGCCAGCAGTTACTCGAGCCGGTACTCTGGAAACACCATATATTTT. It is translated as CASSYSSRYSGNTIYF.